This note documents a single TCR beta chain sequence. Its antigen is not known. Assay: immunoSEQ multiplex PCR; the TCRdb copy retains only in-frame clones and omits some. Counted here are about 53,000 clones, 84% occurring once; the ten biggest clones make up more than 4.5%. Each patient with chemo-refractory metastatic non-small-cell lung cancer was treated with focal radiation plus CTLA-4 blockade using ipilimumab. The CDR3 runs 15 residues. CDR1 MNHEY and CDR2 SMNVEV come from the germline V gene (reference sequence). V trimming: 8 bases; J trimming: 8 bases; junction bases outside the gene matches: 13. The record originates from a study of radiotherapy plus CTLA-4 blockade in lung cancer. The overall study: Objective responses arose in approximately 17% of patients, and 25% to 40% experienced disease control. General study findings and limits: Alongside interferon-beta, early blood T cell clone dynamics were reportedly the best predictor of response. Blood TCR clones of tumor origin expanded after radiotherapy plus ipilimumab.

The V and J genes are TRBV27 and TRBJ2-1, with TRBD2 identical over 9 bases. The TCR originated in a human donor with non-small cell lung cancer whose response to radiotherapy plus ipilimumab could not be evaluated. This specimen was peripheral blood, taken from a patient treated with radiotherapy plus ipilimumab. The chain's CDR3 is CASGREGGLQHEQFF. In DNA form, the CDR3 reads TGTGCCAGCGGGCGGGAGGGAGGGTTACAACATGAGCAGTTCTTC.